This TCR beta chain was captured by sequencing in a study of blood T cells in healthy people across ages. Through a sample-barcoded 5' primer and a J-beta primer mix, a second PCR was run for roughly 6 to 12 cycles. MiXCR, applied by TCRdb to the 5' RACE reads, yields one record per CDR3 protein. The sample lists hundreds of thousands of distinct CDR3 sequences; 45% to 50% were seen once. Peripheral blood was drawn, approximately 9.7 milliliters per donor. The CDR3 length is 13 residues. V was trimmed by 4 bases and J by 1 base, leaving 8 bases between them. Germline loops: CDR1 LNHNV, CDR2 YYDKDF (reference sequence).

The receptor's source is a woman aged 55 to 70 in good health. The specimen was blood. The V and J genes are TRBV15 and TRBJ2-7; tentative D call: TRBD1 (5 bases). The CDR3 DNA reads as TGTGCCACCAGCACCCGACAGTCCTACGAGCAGTACTTC. Translation gives CATSTRQSYEQYF.